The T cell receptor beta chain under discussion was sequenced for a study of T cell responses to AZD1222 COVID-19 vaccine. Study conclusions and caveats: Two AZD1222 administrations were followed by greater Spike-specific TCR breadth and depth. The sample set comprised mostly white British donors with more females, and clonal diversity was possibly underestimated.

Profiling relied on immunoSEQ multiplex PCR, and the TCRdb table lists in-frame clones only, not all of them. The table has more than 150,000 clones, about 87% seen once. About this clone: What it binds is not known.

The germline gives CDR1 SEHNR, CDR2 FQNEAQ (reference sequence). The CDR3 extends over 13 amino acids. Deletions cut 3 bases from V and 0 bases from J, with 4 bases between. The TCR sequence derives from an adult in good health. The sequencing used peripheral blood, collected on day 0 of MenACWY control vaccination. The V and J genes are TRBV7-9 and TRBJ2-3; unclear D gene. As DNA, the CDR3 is TGTGCCAGCAGCTTCAGTAGCACAGATACGCAGTATTTT. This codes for CASSFSSTDTQYF.